Described below is a single T cell receptor (beta chain) sequence and its context. What it binds is unknown. The libraries were made with immunoSEQ v3.0 at survey level. Generated by immunoSEQ multiplex PCR, the TCRdb table keeps only in-frame clones and is missing some. The data show about 27,000 clones, with approximately 80% seen just once and roughly 9% held by the top ten. CDR3 length equals 12 residues. V shed 8 bases and J shed 10 bases, with 15 bases lying between them. Germline V gene lookup returns CDR1 MGHDK and CDR2 SYGVNS. The data derive from a study of long-term antiretroviral therapy in people with HIV. Study context: Of all samples, the earliest predate the 2015 immediate-ART recommendation by about a decade. Findings and caveats of the study: There were no data on ART adherence, viral resistance or therapy changes, a gap that limits inferences about post-ART repertoire changes.

Each specimen consisted of about 0.9-10 million cryopreserved PBMC prior to extraction of DNA. Sequencing was performed on unsorted PBMCs, taken 3 years after starting antiretroviral therapy. The rearrangement links TRBV25-1 to TRBJ2-1; D possibly corresponds to TRBD2 (5 bases). The receptor was derived from a man aged 35 to 55 with HIV. The CDR3 is CASRGGLAEQFF. The CDR3 DNA follows: TGTGCCAGCCGAGGAGGATTAGCCGAGCAGTTCTTC. Together with reference TRBV25-1 and TRBJ2-1, the CDR3 gives the full variable domain: EADIYQTPRYLVIGTGKKITLECSQTMGHDKMYWYQQDPGMELHLIHYSYGVNSTEKGDLSSESTVSRIRTEHFPLTLESARPSHTSQYLCASRGGLAEQFFGPGTRLTVL.